The clone carrying this T cell receptor (beta chain) was observed a handful of times. Its specificity is unknown. The data belong to a study of identical twins. Whole-study findings and limits: The study found weaker excess twin sharing in beta out-of-frame sequences. One should note that invariant MAIT and iNKT cells could partly confound zero-insertion analyses.

There were only healthy Caucasians among the donors. In TCRdb, the 5' RACE reads were re-called with MiXCR into one record per CDR3 protein. The repertoire holds around 480,000 distinct CDR3 sequences, with about 13% as singletons. The same data also contributed to another study, on yellow fever vaccine responses in identical twins. According to that study: Twins reportedly appeared to share part of their vaccine T cell response while keeping part individual.

The source of this sequence is a young woman in good health. The source material was CD4+ T cells sorted from blood.

The CDR3 protein is CASSPLGESNEQFF. DNA for the CDR3: TGTGCCAGCAGCCCACTAGGCGAATCCAATGAGCAGTTCTTC. The chain carries TRBV5-6 and TRBJ2-1, with D possibly TRBD2 on 5 matching bases. Deletions cut 4 bases from V and 6 bases from J, with 14 bases between. Germline CDR1 and CDR2: SGHDT and YYEEEE. CDR3 size: 14 residues. Looking up the rest from reference TRBV5-6 and TRBJ2-1 gives the full variable domain: DAGVTQSPTHLIKTRGQQVTLRCSPKSGHDTVSWYQQALGQGPQFIFQYYEEEERQRGNFPDRFSGHQFPNYSSELNVNALLLGDSALYLCASSPLGESNEQFFGPGTRLTVL.